This T cell receptor beta chain was identified during a study of blood T cell repertoires in COVID-19. About the study: Sites in the United States, Italy and Spain provided acute and convalescent COVID-19 samples. Sample material is recorded as cDNA or gDNA derived from T cells, B-cell-depleted T cells, or PBMCs.

Germline V gene sequence: CDR1 SEHNR, CDR2 FQNEAQ (reference sequence). The CDR3 spans 12 residues. With 7 bases clipped from V and 6 bases from J, the junction kept 4 bases outside the gene matches. This clone was seen a handful of times. As processed by the authors: Reference gene primer amplification gave estimated nucleated cell counts. Assay used: immunoSEQ multiplex PCR; TCRdb lists only in-frame clones, some missing. The D gene and trimming were derived from the DNA, and the V and J assignments and clone size from that table. Of fewer than 250,000 clones in the sample, around 83% are singletons; the top ten hold about 7%. In assigning cohorts, the study relied on participant-reported clinical history.

The sample consisted of PBMCs or T cells enriched from blood (not recorded which). This chain links TRBV7-9 with TRBJ1-2; 8 bases agree with TRBD1. This receptor was taken from a woman aged 40 to 50 who had recovered from COVID-19. The CDR3 protein is CASTEDRDGYTF. The CDR3 DNA sequence: TGTGCCAGCACCGAGGACAGGGATGGCTACACCTTC.